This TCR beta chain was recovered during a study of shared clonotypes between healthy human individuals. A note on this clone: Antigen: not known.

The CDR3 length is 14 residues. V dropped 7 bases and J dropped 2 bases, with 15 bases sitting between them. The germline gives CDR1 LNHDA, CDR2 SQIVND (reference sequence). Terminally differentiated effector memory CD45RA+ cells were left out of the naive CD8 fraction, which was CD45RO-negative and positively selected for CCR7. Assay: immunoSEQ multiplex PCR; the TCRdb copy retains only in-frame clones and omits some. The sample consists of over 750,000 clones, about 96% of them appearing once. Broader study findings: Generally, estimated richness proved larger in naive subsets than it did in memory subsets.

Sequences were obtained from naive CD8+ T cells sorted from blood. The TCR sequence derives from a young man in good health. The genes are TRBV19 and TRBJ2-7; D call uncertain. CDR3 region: CASTAALGTYEQYF. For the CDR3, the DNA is TGTGCCAGTACGGCGGCGCTGGGAACCTACGAGCAGTACTTC.